This TCR beta chain was sequenced for a study of blood T cell repertoires in COVID-19. Study-wide context: Researchers got acute and convalescent COVID-19 samples from the United States, Italy and Spain. The analysed material was cDNA or gDNA that came from T cells, B-cell-depleted T cells, or PBMCs.

Assay: immunoSEQ multiplex PCR; the TCRdb copy retains only in-frame clones and omits some. The table has some 120,000 clones, 90% seen once; the top ten hold around 3.6%. The sample comprised peripheral blood. The TCR comes from a man between 45 and 60 years old with active COVID-19.

The CDR3 is CASSHSGGAVDEQFF. CDR3 coding DNA: TGTGCCAGCAGCCATAGCGGGGGGGCCGTCGATGAGCAGTTCTTC. The chain joins TRBV7-9 to TRBJ2-1, with 11 nucleotides matching TRBD2. The length of the CDR3 is 15 residues. V lost 5 bases to trimming and J lost 8 bases; unmatched junction nucleotides: 8. Looked up from germline, CDR1 is SEHNR and CDR2 is FQNEAQ (reference sequence).